Only a few counts were recorded for the clone carrying this T cell receptor (beta chain). Molecular barcoding with unique molecular identifiers was used for the TCRbeta library. TCRdb used MiXCR to reprocess the PCR reads, holding one entry per CDR3 protein. Of about 610,000 distinct CDR3 sequences detected, over 9.5% appear once; the ten largest clones hold around 4%. This sample was taken from a study of T-cell reconstitution after alpha-beta-depleted transplantation in children. This sequence originates from a human donor who donated a stem cell graft to a child with acute myeloid leukemia. Specimen: PBMCs from the stem cell graft donor, collected from the stem cell graft.

The CDR3 loop reads CASSPPQGIGTEAFF. Written as DNA, the CDR3 is TGTGCCAGCAGTCCACCACAGGGGATAGGCACTGAAGCTTTCTTT. The V and J genes are TRBV28 and TRBJ1-1, with 7 bases fitting TRBD1. CDR1 MDHEN and CDR2 SYDVKM come from the germline V gene. V lost 5 bases to trimming and J lost 4 bases; unmatched junction nucleotides: 10. The CDR3 sequence is 15 residues long.